A single sample is the source of the 23 T cell receptor beta chains below, sequenced in a study of T cells after posttransplantation cyclophosphamide. Sequencing was performed with immunoSEQ multiplex PCR; in TCRdb, only in-frame clones are kept and a portion is missing. The sample yields approximately 52,000 clones, about 86% seen once. The sequenced sample consisted of PBMCs. These receptors all come from a man aged 25-40 years with a blood cancer, CMV-positive, and with a related stem cell donor.

The V gene is TRBV11-2, the J gene TRBJ1-2; D ambiguous. The ends were cut back, 1 base at V and 1 base at J, with 7 bases in the middle. This CDR3 comprises 14 residues. CDR1 is SGHAT, CDR2 FQNNGV, per germline. CDR3 in DNA: TGTGCCAGCAGCTTAGCTCTAAGTAACTATGGCTACACCTTC. It encodes CASSLALSNYGYTF.

The genes are TRBV4-3 and TRBJ2-1, with D unresolved. Germline V lookup: CDR1 LGHNA, CDR2 YSLEER. The V gene lost 1 base and the J gene lost 7 bases, with 11 bases spanning the gap. The CDR3 length is 14 residues. This CDR3 reads CASSQGRSGNEQFF. CDR3 DNA sequence: TGCGCCAGCAGCCAAGGACGTTCCGGGAATGAGCAGTTCTTC.

The V gene is TRBV19, the J gene TRBJ1-1, with TRBD1 matching 7 bases. Germline V CDR1 and CDR2: LNHDA, SQIVND (reference sequence). Trimming took 4 bases from V and 4 from J; bases not matched to a gene: 12. The CDR3 totals 16 residues. CDR3 residues: CASSKKVGQGVTEAFF. The CDR3 coding sequence is TGTGCCAGTAGTAAAAAAGTGGGGCAGGGGGTCACTGAAGCTTTCTTT.

This chain links TRBV6-8 with TRBJ2-7, with TRBD2 as a possible D gene (6 bases). The CDR3 has 13 amino acids. V was clipped by 11 bases and J by 4 bases, with 18 bases between them. The V gene's germline CDR1 is MNHGY and CDR2 SAAAGT. Here the CDR3 DNA reads TGTGCCGAGGGGCGGGGTGAGTTGTACGAGCAGTACTTC. Translation gives CAEGRGELYEQYF.

The V and J genes are TRBV11-3 and TRBJ2-1, with unresolved D. Germline V lookup: CDR1 SGHNT, CDR2 YENEEA. The CDR3 sequence is 15 residues long. V lost 2 bases to trimming and J lost 2 bases, with 10 bases between them. The CDR3 loop is CASSLSNRAYNEQFF. The CDR3 nucleotides are TGTGCCAGCAGCTTATCTAACCGGGCCTACAATGAGCAGTTCTTC.

This clone was seen only once. The chain couples TRBV5-4 to TRBJ2-7; possible D gene TRBD1, 6 bases. V lost 4 bases and J 3 bases, leaving 14 bases between the germline ends. Germline V gene sequence: CDR1 SGHNT, CDR2 YYREEE (reference sequence). The CDR3 contains 14 residues. The CDR3 protein is CASSHTGKRYEQYF. DNA for the CDR3: TGTGCCAGCAGCCATACAGGGAAACGCTACGAGCAGTACTTC.

The chain recombines TRBV19 with TRBJ2-7, with 10 positions matching TRBD2. Germline V gene data show CDR1 as LNHDA and CDR2 as SQIVND (reference sequence). The CDR3 runs 15 residues. V shed 4 bases, J shed 3 bases, and the junction held 6 bases outside the gene matches. CDR3 sequence reads: CASSRARTSGYEQYF. Written as DNA, the CDR3 is TGTGCCAGTAGTAGGGCAAGGACTAGCGGCTACGAGCAGTACTTC.

The chain employs TRBV9 and TRBJ2-2; 12 bases fit TRBD2. The V segment lost 4 bases and the J segment 0 bases; nucleotides outside the gene matches: 4. The CDR3 contains 17 residues. Germline loops: CDR1 SGDLS, CDR2 YYNGEE. CDR3: CASSLTSGSPNTGELFF. The CDR3 DNA follows: TGTGCCAGCAGCTTGACTAGCGGGAGTCCGAACACCGGGGAGCTGTTTTTT.

This clone was picked up a small number of times. The CDR3 protein is CASSLQNTEAFF. CDR3 DNA sequence: TGTGCCAGCAGCTTACAGAACACTGAAGCTTTCTTT. The chain employs TRBV11-3 and TRBJ1-1; D remains unclear. CDR3 length: 12 amino acids. CDR1 and CDR2 from the germline V gene are SGHNT and YENEEA. Trimming removed 2 bases from V and 1 base from J, with 2 bases in between.

The chain uses TRBV28 and TRBJ2-4; a weak D match, TRBD2 (5 bases). The CDR3 is 17 residues long. Trimming pared 3 bases from V and 9 bases from J, leaving 24 bases between. Germline-derived CDR1 and CDR2 are MDHEN and SYDVKM. CDR3: CASSFFGALHPEGIQYF. The CDR3 DNA follows: TGTGCCAGCAGTTTCTTCGGCGCCCTCCACCCAGAGGGCATTCAGTACTTC.

The chain combines TRBV30 with TRBJ2-5, with 7 bases that match TRBD2. From germline, CDR1 is GTSNPN and CDR2 SVGIG (reference sequence). The J segment lost 2 bases and the V segment lost 4 bases, leaving 10 bases of the junction unmatched. This CDR3 region has 15 residues. CDR3 sequence: CAWNSNAGVQETQYF. DNA of the CDR3: TGTGCCTGGAACTCAAACGCGGGGGTACAAGAGACCCAGTACTTC.

CDR3 DNA sequence: TGTGCCAGTAGTGAGACAGGTGATAGCAATCAGCCCCAGCATTTT. Its translation is CASSETGDSNQPQHF. This chain uses TRBV19 with TRBJ1-5, with D possibly matching TRBD1 (6 bases). V was pared by 5 bases and J by 0 bases, with 11 bases between. Germline loops: CDR1 LNHDA, CDR2 SQIVND (reference sequence). CDR3 length: 15 amino acids.

The chain employs TRBV18 and TRBJ1-1; D is unresolved. This CDR3 comprises 15 residues. CDR1 KGHSH and CDR2 LQKENI come from the germline V gene. Trimming left V 2 bases short and J 1 base short, with 11 bases between. The CDR3 loop is CASSPIVQTNTEAFF. In nucleotides, the CDR3 is TGTGCCAGCTCACCAATTGTACAGACGAACACTGAAGCTTTCTTT.

This clone appeared once. The chain couples TRBV29-1 to TRBJ2-6; 7 nucleotides line up with TRBD2. Germline CDR1 reads SQVTM; CDR2 reads ANQGSEA. The CDR3 length is 14 residues. Unmatched junction bases numbered 4, after V lost 4 bases and J lost 4 bases. For the CDR3, the DNA is TGCAGCGTTGGCGGGGGTTCCGGGGCCAACGTCCTGACTTTC. As protein: CSVGGGSGANVLTF.

V gene TRBV28 combines with J gene TRBJ1-2; 8 bases map to TRBD1. Germline V gene data show CDR1 as MDHEN and CDR2 as SYDVKM. The CDR3 has 14 amino acids. V was clipped by 3 bases and J by 6 bases; unmatched bases: 6. In DNA form, the CDR3 reads TGTGCCAGCAGTTTTATAACAGGGGGGGATGGCTACACCTTC. It specifies CASSFITGGDGYTF.

In nucleotides, the CDR3 is TGTGCCAGCAGCTTAGGAGGGAGCGTCCGGGAGCAGTACTTC. Encoded protein: CASSLGGSVREQYF. This sequence joins TRBV7-2 and TRBJ2-7; possibly TRBD2 for D (5 bases). V lost 1 base and J 7 bases, leaving 14 bases between the germline ends. The CDR3 has 14 residues. Per germline, CDR1 SGHTA and CDR2 FQGNSA.

The rearrangement joins TRBV7-9 to TRBJ1-1; 10 bases fit TRBD1. Germline CDR1 reads SEHNR; CDR2 reads FQNEAQ (reference sequence). V lost 5 bases to trimming and J lost 6 bases; unmatched junction nucleotides: 12. The length of the CDR3 is 16 residues. In DNA, the CDR3 is TGTGCCAGCAGCCCGGCATACGGGACAGGGGTCCCTGAAGCTTTCTTT. Protein product: CASSPAYGTGVPEAFF.

V usage is TRBV7-2 and J usage is TRBJ1-2; TRBD1 is a possible D gene (6 bases). Germline values: CDR1 SGHTA, CDR2 FQGNSA. Between the trimmed V and J ends, which lost 5 bases and 8 bases, there was a span of 15 bases. There are 13 residues in the CDR3. Here the CDR3 DNA reads TGTGCCAGCAGCCCTACAGGGTATAGGGGCTACACCTTC. This translates into CASSPTGYRGYTF.

The chain recombines TRBV4-1 with TRBJ2-2, with 8 bases matching TRBD2. J lost 5 bases, V lost 6 bases, and 11 bases had no gene match. The germline V gene encodes CDR1 MGHRA and CDR2 YSYEKL. This CDR3 is built from 16 residues. DNA for the CDR3: TGCGCCAGCAGACCCTACCAGCGGGAGCGAACCGGGGAGCTGTTTTTT. It specifies CASRPYQRERTGELFF.

This rearrangement joins TRBV1 to TRBJ1-5. TRBV1 is flagged as a pseudogene. This CDR3 contains 19 residues. CDR3 region: CTSSPAGGVAGGVGQPQHF. CDR3 in DNA: TGCACCAGCAGCCCGGCCGGGGGGGTTGCAGGGGGTGTCGGTCAGCCCCAGCATTTT.

In DNA, the CDR3 is TGTGCCAGCATGGACTCGGACAGGGGGACTGAAGCTTTCTTT. Translated, it gives CASMDSDRGTEAFF. The chain is built from TRBV6-4 and TRBJ1-1; TRBD1 agrees at 10 bases. This CDR3 has 14 amino acids. Germline trimming cut 7 bases from V and 5 bases from J; bases unmatched to any gene: 7. Germline values: CDR1 MRHNA, CDR2 SNTAGT.

The gene calls are TRBV10-3 and TRBJ2-3; 8 bases line up with TRBD1. V lost 8 bases to trimming and J lost 4 bases; unmatched junction nucleotides: 5. Looked up from germline, CDR1 is ENHRY and CDR2 is SYGVKD. The CDR3 has 13 residues. CDR3 in DNA: TGTGCCATCTCAGGGGGCGTCGCAGATACGCAGTATTTT. It is translated as CAISGGVADTQYF.

The V gene is TRBV7-9, the J gene TRBJ2-3; TRBD2 matches at 7 bases. After removal of 2 bases from V and 4 bases from J, the junction contained 6 bases not matched to a gene. This CDR3 spans 15 amino acids. Germline assignment: CDR1 SEHNR and CDR2 FQNEAQ (reference sequence). The DNA for the CDR3 is TGTGCCAGCAGCTTACGGCGGGAGCGCGCAGATACGCAGTATTTT. Its translation is CASSLRRERADTQYF. Looking up the rest from reference TRBV7-9 and TRBJ2-3 gives the full variable domain: DTGVSQNPRHKITKRGQNVTFRCDPISEHNRLYWYRQTLGQGPEFLTYFQNEAQLEKSRLLSDRFSAERPKGSFSTLEIQRTEQGDSAMYLCASSLRRERADTQYFGPGTRLTVL.